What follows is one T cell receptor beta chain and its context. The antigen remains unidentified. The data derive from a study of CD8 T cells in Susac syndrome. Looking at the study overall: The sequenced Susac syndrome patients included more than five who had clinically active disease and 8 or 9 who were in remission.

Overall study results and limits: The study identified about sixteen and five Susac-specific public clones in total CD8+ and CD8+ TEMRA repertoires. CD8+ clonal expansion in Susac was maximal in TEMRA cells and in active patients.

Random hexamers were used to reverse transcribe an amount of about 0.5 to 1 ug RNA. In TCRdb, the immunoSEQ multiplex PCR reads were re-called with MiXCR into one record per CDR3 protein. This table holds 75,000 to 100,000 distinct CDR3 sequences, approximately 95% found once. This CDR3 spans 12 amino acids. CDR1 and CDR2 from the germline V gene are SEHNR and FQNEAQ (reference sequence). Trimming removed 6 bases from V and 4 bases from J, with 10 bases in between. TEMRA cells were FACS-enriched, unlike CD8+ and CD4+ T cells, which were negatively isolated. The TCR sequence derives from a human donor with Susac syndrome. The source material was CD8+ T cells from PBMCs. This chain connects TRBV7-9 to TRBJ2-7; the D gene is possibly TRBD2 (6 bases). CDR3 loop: CASSLSGYEQYF. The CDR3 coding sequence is TGTGCCAGCAGTCTCAGCGGGTACGAGCAGTACTTC.